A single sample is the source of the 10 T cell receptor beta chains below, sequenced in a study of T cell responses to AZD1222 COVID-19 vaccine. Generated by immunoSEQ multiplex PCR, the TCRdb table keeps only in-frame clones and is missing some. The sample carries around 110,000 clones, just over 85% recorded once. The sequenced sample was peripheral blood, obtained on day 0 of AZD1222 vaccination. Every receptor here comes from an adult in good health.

Here the CDR3 reads CASSLARGLNEKLFF. The CDR3 coding sequence is TGTGCCAGCAGCTTAGCCCGGGGCCTTAATGAAAAACTGTTTTTT. V and J are TRBV7-9 and TRBJ1-4; TRBD1 is a possible D gene (5 bases). This CDR3 spans 15 amino acids. The V end lost 0 bases, the J end lost 4 bases, and 9 bases lay between the germline ends. Germline V gives CDR1 SEHNR, CDR2 FQNEAQ (reference sequence).

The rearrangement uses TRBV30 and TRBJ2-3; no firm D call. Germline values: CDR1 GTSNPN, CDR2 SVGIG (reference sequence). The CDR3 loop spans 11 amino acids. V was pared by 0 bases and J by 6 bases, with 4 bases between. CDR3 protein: CAWSVPDTQYF. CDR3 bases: TGTGCCTGGAGTGTACCCGATACGCAGTATTTT. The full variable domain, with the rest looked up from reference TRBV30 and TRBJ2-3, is SQTIHQWPATLVQPVGSPLSLECTVEGTSNPNLYWYRQAAGRGLQLLFYSVGIGQISSEVPQNLSASRPQDRQFILSSKKLLLSDSGFYLCAWSVPDTQYFGPGTRLTVL.

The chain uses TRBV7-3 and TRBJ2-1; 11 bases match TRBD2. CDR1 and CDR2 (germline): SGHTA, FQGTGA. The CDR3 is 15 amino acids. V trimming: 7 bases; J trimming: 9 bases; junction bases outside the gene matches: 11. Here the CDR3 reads CASTPQTSGNGEQFF. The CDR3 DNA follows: TGTGCCAGCACCCCCCAGACTAGCGGGAACGGTGAGCAGTTCTTC. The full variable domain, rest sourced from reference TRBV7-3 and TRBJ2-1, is GAGVSQTPSNKVTEKGKYVELRCDPISGHTALYWYRQSLGQGPEFLIYFQGTGAADDSGLPNDRFFAVRPEGSVSTLKIQRTERGDSAVYLCASTPQTSGNGEQFFGPGTRLTVL.

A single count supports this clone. CDR3 region: CASSTGTVYSNQPQHF. The CDR3 coding sequence is TGTGCCAGCAGCACCGGGACAGTTTATAGCAATCAGCCCCAGCATTTT. This rearrangement joins TRBV5-5 to TRBJ1-5, with 7 bases identical to TRBD1. Germline assignment: CDR1 SGHKS and CDR2 YYEKEE (reference sequence). This CDR3 is built from 16 residues. V lost 4 bases to trimming and J lost 0 bases; unmatched junction nucleotides: 7. The full variable domain, its missing parts supplied by reference TRBV5-5 and TRBJ1-5, is DAGVTQSPTHLIKTRGQQVTLRCSPISGHKSVSWYQQVLGQGPQFIFQYYEKEERGRGNFPDRFSARQFPNYSSELNVNALLLGDSALYLCASSTGTVYSNQPQHFGDGTRLSIL.

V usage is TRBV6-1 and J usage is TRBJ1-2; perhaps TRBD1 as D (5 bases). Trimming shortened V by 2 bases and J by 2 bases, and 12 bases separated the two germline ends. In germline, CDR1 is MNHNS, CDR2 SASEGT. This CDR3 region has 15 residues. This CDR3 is CASSETGTSNYGYTF. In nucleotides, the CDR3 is TGTGCCAGCAGTGAAACTGGGACTTCAAACTATGGCTACACCTTC.

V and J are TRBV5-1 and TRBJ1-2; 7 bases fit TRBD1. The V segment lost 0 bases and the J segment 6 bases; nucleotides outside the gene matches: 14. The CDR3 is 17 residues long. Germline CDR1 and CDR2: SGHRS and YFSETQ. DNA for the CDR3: TGCGCCAGCAGCTTGGATGGCTTACAGGGGAGTGGGAATGGCTACACCTTC. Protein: CASSLDGLQGSGNGYTF. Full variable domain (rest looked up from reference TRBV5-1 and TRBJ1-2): KAGVTQTPRYLIKTRGQQVTLSCSPISGHRSVSWYQQTPGQGLQFLFEYFSETQRNKGNFPGRFSGRQFSNSRSEMNVSTLELGDSALYLCASSLDGLQGSGNGYTFGSGTRLTVV.

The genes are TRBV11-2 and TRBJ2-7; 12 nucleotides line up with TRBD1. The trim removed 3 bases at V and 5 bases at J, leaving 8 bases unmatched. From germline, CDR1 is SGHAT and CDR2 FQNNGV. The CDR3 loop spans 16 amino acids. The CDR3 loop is CASSLQGTGGYDEQYF. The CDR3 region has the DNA TGTGCCAGCAGCTTGCAGGGGACAGGGGGCTACGACGAGCAGTACTTC.

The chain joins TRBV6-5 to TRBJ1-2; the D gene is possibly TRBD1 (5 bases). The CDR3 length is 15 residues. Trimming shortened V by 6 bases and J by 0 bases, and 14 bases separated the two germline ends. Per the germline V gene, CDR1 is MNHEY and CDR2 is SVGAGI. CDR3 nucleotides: TGTGCCAGCAGCCTCTTGGGGGTCCCTAACTATGGCTACACCTTC. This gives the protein CASSLLGVPNYGYTF.

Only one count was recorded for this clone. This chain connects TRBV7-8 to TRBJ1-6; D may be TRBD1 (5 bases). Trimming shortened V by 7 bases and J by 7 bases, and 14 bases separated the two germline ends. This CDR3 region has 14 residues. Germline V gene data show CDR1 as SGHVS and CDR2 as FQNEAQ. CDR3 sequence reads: CASKLQGVNSPLHF. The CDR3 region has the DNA TGTGCCAGCAAACTTCAGGGCGTAAATTCACCCCTCCACTTT.

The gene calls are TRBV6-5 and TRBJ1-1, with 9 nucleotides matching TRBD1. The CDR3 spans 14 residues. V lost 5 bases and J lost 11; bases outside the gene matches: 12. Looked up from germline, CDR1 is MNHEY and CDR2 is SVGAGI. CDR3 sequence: CASSTPTGGFRAFF. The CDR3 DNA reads TGTGCCAGCAGTACCCCGACAGGGGGGTTTCGGGCTTTCTTT.